This is a list of T cell receptor beta chains from one sample in a study of blood T cell repertoires in COVID-19. Only in-frame clones appear in the TCRdb table, and some are missing; sequencing was by immunoSEQ multiplex PCR. Of a few hundred thousand clones detected, approximately 90% appear once; the ten largest clones hold roughly 3%. Sequenced material: peripheral blood. The origin of the receptors is a man between 18 and 35 years old with active or convalescent COVID-19. Each CDR3 is given with its conserved first and last residue. Fields, in order: clone size, V gene, J gene, D gene, CDR3 protein, CDR3 DNA. D genes are given only for firm matches. Clone size is given for some rows only: seen once, a few or many times, or a class if the clone is expanded.

.	TRBV15	TRBJ1-4	.	CATSPSGRSNEKLFF	TGTGCCACCAGCCCAAGCGGACGGAGTAATGAAAAACTGTTTTTT
once	TRBV11-2	TRBJ1-1	.	CASSPRRVEAFF	TGTGCCAGCAGCCCTAGGAGAGTTGAAGCTTTCTTT
.	TRBV30	TRBJ2-7	.	CAWGRGLGLYEQYF	TGTGCCTGGGGTCGCGGACTGGGTCTATACGAGCAGTACTTC
few	TRBV4-1	TRBJ1-2	.	CASSQERAAKRIGGYTF	TGCGCCAGCAGCCAAGAAAGGGCCGCAAAGCGGATCGGGGGCTACACCTTC
.	TRBV24-1	TRBJ1-1	.	CATSGAGDGNTEAFF	TGTGCCACCAGTGGGGCAGGGGATGGGAACACTGAAGCTTTCTTT
.	TRBV6-1	TRBJ1-2	TRBD1	CASSEGTGGNYGYTF	TGTGCCAGCAGTGAAGGGACAGGGGGCAACTATGGCTACACCTTC
.	TRBV7-2	TRBJ2-3	.	CASSLGTADTQYF	TGTGCCAGCAGCTTAGGGACAGCAGATACGCAGTATTTT
.	TRBV6-5	TRBJ1-1	.	CASSTGGLNTEAFF	TGTGCCAGCAGTACCGGGGGTTTGAACACTGAAGCTTTCTTT
.	TRBV7-9	TRBJ2-1	TRBD2	CASSKRTSGDVNEQFF	TGTGCCAGCAGCAAGAGGACTAGCGGGGACGTCAATGAGCAGTTCTTC
.	TRBV6-2/TRBV6-3	TRBJ1-1	TRBD1	CASSHPPRGQGHNTEAFF	TGTGCCAGCAGTCACCCGCCCCGTGGACAGGGACACAACACTGAAGCTTTCTTT
.	TRBV29-1	TRBJ2-7	.	CSARLTGTGRAGGPYEQYF	TGCAGTGCTCGCCTAACCGGGACAGGGCGAGCGGGGGGGCCCTACGAGCAGTACTTC
.	TRBV5-1	TRBJ1-1	TRBD1	CASSNQGGHEAFF	TGCGCCAGCAGCAATCAGGGGGGCCATGAAGCTTTCTTT
.	TRBV19	TRBJ1-2	.	CASRQGYARNYGYTF	TGTGCCAGTAGACAGGGATACGCTCGTAACTATGGCTACACCTTC
.	TRBV3-1/TRBV3-2	TRBJ1-5	.	CASSRTGVGNQPQHF	TGTGCCAGCAGCCGTACGGGGGTCGGCAATCAGCCCCAGCATTTT
.	TRBV2	TRBJ1-5	.	CASSAGSNQPQHF	TGTGCCAGCAGTGCGGGAAGCAATCAGCCCCAGCATTTT
.	TRBV18	TRBJ2-1	TRBD2	CASSPLAGADNEQFF	TGTGCCAGCTCACCGCTAGCGGGGGCCGACAATGAGCAGTTCTTC
.	TRBV5-1	TRBJ2-3	TRBD1	CASSLTGAGSDTQYF	TGCGCCAGCAGCTTGACAGGGGCGGGCTCAGATACGCAGTATTTT
once	TRBV19	TRBJ2-7	.	CASSIKGSGAYEQYF	TGTGCCAGTAGTATCAAGGGTTCAGGGGCCTACGAGCAGTACTTC
.	TRBV6-5	TRBJ1-1	.	CATRPGMNTEAFF	TGTGCCACCCGTCCGGGAATGAACACTGAAGCTTTCTTT
.	TRBV27	TRBJ2-7	.	CASSSGTLTYEQYF	TGTGCCAGCAGTTCCGGGACACTGACCTACGAGCAGTACTTC
.	TRBV30	TRBJ1-1	.	CAWSGKGHSGTEAFF	TGTGCCTGGAGTGGAAAGGGACATTCGGGAACTGAAGCTTTCTTT
.	TRBV9	TRBJ2-3	.	CASKKGNTDTQYF	TGTGCCAGCAAAAAGGGGAACACAGATACGCAGTATTTT
.	TRBV7-9	TRBJ2-3	TRBD2	CASSPTKRSSGRSRDTQYF	TGTGCCAGCAGCCCAACAAAAAGGTCTAGCGGGCGTTCGAGAGATACGCAGTATTTT
.	TRBV2	TRBJ2-3	TRBD1	CASIDTGVAFTDTQYF	TGTGCCAGCATCGACACAGGGGTCGCCTTCACAGATACGCAGTATTTT
once	TRBV6-5	TRBJ2-1	TRBD2	CASTRLAGDNEQFF	TGTGCCAGCACCCGACTAGCGGGAGACAATGAGCAGTTCTTC
.	TRBV6-5	TRBJ1-5	.	CASSPQGNQPQHF	TGTGCCAGCAGTCCACAGGGCAATCAGCCCCAGCATTTT
.	TRBV15	TRBJ1-2	TRBD1	CATSRGGQNYGYTF	TGTGCCACCAGCAGAGGGGGACAGAACTATGGCTACACCTTC
.	TRBV7-9	TRBJ1-2	.	CASSLAAGPHGYTF	TGTGCCAGCAGCTTAGCGGCAGGGCCTCATGGCTACACCTTC
.	TRBV15	TRBJ2-1	TRBD1	CATSTLTNRDRGLVEFIHEQFF	TGTGCCACCAGCACACTCACAAACCGGGACAGGGGGCTGGTGGAGTTTATCCATGAGCAGTTCTTC
.	TRBV3-1/TRBV3-2	TRBJ1-1	.	CASSQDRGNTEAFF	TGTGCCAGCAGCCAAGATCGGGGGAACACTGAAGCTTTCTTT
once	TRBV5-6	TRBJ2-7	.	CASSSLSYEQYF	TGTGCCAGCAGCTCCCTATCCTACGAGCAGTACTTC